The 20 T cell receptor beta chains presented below share a single source sample, sequenced in a study of T cell changes during pregnancy in multiple sclerosis. TCRdb's table, derived via immunoSEQ multiplex PCR, lists solely in-frame clones and lacks some. The sample lists tens of thousands of clones; just under 95% were seen once. Source: peripheral blood, taken in the third trimester of pregnancy. These receptor sequences come from a female donor with multiple sclerosis, enrolled in a pregnancy study.

This clone was found once. The chain is built from TRBV18 and TRBJ1-3; D call uncertain. V shed 6 bases and J shed 0 bases, with 9 bases lying between them. This CDR3 has 14 residues. Germline lookup yields CDR1 KGHSH and CDR2 LQKENI. The CDR3 region is CASSKGSSGNTIYF. CDR3 coding DNA: TGTGCCAGCTCCAAAGGGAGCTCTGGAAACACCATATATTTT.

V usage is TRBV18 and J usage is TRBJ2-3; 8 bases line up with TRBD2. CDR1 and CDR2 from the germline V gene are KGHSH and LQKENI. This CDR3 region has 16 residues. Trimming at V came to 5 bases and at J to 0 bases, leaving 7 bases not matched to a gene. The chain's CDR3 is CASSSLAGASTDTQYF. CDR3 nucleotide sequence: TGTGCCAGCTCATCTCTAGCGGGCGCTAGCACAGATACGCAGTATTTT.

This chain uses TRBV14 with TRBJ2-7; TRBD1 agrees at 8 bases. CDR3 length: 16 residues. Losses at the gene ends were 0 bases for V and 3 bases for J; bases not matched to a gene: 7. Germline values: CDR1 SGHDN, CDR2 FVKESK. CDR3 in amino acids: CASSQERGTGDYEQYF. For the CDR3, the DNA is TGTGCCAGCAGCCAAGAGCGAGGGACAGGTGACTACGAGCAGTACTTC.

J is TRBJ2-2 and V is TRBV25-1; 7 bases align to TRBD1. There are 15 residues in the CDR3. The germline V gene has CDR1 MGHDK and CDR2 SYGVNS. J gave up 5 bases and V 3 bases, and 6 bases lay outside the gene matches. The CDR3 DNA reads TGTGCCAGCAGTGACCGACAGGGACGTACCGGGGAGCTGTTTTTT. Amino acid sequence: CASSDRQGRTGELFF.

This clone came up once. The CDR3 reads CASSQVDRRFTDTQYF. CDR3 bases: TGCGCCAGCAGCCAAGTAGACAGGCGTTTCACAGATACGCAGTATTTT. This chain links TRBV4-3 with TRBJ2-3; perhaps TRBD1 as D (6 bases). This CDR3 contains 16 residues. Germline lookup yields CDR1 LGHNA and CDR2 YSLEER. Trimming removed 1 base at V and 2 bases at J, with 13 bases between.

This chain connects TRBV5-1 to TRBJ2-7; TRBD1 matches at 8 bases. The CDR3 is made up of 16 amino acids. Trimming cost V 4 bases and J 1 base; bases outside gene matches: 10. Germline V gives CDR1 SGHRS, CDR2 YFSETQ. CDR3 region: CASSLGDRTYSYEQYF. The CDR3 DNA reads as TGCGCCAGCAGCCTAGGGGACAGGACCTATTCCTACGAGCAGTACTTC.

The chain joins TRBV4-3 to TRBJ2-7; tentative D call: TRBD2 (6 bases). CDR3 length: 15 residues. Germline values: CDR1 LGHNA, CDR2 YSLEER. V was trimmed by 1 base and J by 2 bases, leaving 12 bases between them. DNA for the CDR3: TGCGCCAGCAGCCAAGGGTGGAGGGGCGCCTACGAGCAGTACTTC. This codes for CASSQGWRGAYEQYF.

J is TRBJ1-5 and V is TRBV7-8, with 8 bases identical to TRBD1. Germline loops: CDR1 SGHVS, CDR2 FQNEAQ. The V gene end was trimmed by 0 bases and the J gene end by 9 bases; junction bases not matched to a gene: 10. The CDR3 covers 16 residues. In DNA form, the CDR3 reads TGTGCCAGCAGCTTAGCGGAAGTTCCAGGGGGCCTGCCCCAGCATTTT. Encoded protein: CASSLAEVPGGLPQHF.

The CDR3 nucleotides read TGTGCCAGCAGTCGAATCGGGACAGGGAGAACCGGGGAGCTGTTTTTT. Translated: CASSRIGTGRTGELFF. The rearrangement joins TRBV2 to TRBJ2-2, with 9 positions matching TRBD1. Germline CDR1 is SNHLY and CDR2 is FYNNEI. J lost 5 bases, V lost 5 bases, and 9 bases had no gene match. The CDR3 totals 16 residues.

The genes are TRBV6-5 and TRBJ1-1; D possibly corresponds to TRBD1 (6 bases). The CDR3 extends over 14 amino acids. The germline V gene has CDR1 MNHEY and CDR2 SVGAGI. The ends were cut back, 5 bases at V and 3 bases at J, with 13 bases in the middle. The CDR3 protein is CASSATGSHTEAFF. DNA of the CDR3: TGTGCCAGCAGTGCTACAGGGTCCCACACTGAAGCTTTCTTT.

In this sample, this clone turned up once. The CDR3 is CASSLARDNEQFF. Here the CDR3 DNA reads TGCGCCAGCTCCTTGGCCCGGGACAATGAGCAGTTCTTC. V is TRBV5-1 and J is TRBJ2-1, with D unresolved. This CDR3 has 13 residues. CDR1 is SGHRS and CDR2 is YFSETQ in the germline V gene. V shed 7 bases and J shed 5 bases, with 13 bases lying between them.

The rearrangement joins TRBV30 to TRBJ2-2, with 14 bases identical to TRBD2. CDR3 length: 17 amino acids. Germline V gene sequence: CDR1 GTSNPN, CDR2 SVGIG (reference sequence). J was trimmed by 3 bases and V by 5 bases; bases with no gene match: 8. The CDR3 region is CAWEGTSGRLDTGELFF. The CDR3 nucleotides are TGTGCCTGGGAGGGGACTAGCGGGAGACTGGACACCGGGGAGCTGTTTTTT.

This rearrangement joins TRBV5-6 to TRBJ2-7; 7 bases are shared with TRBD2. V dropped 7 bases and J dropped 2; count of bases not matched to a gene: 12. Germline loops: CDR1 SGHDT, CDR2 YYEEEE. The CDR3 covers 15 residues. The CDR3 sequence: CASGLGLAVPYEQYF. CDR3 nucleotides: TGTGCCAGCGGGTTGGGTCTAGCGGTTCCCTACGAGCAGTACTTC.

The chain combines TRBV29-1 with TRBJ2-1; a possible D gene is TRBD2 (5 bases). Germline CDR1 reads SQVTM; CDR2 reads ANQGSEA. The V and J ends lost 6 bases and 9 bases respectively, with 15 bases between them. The CDR3 is 12 amino acids. The CDR3 DNA reads as TGCAGCGTGGTGCCGAGGGCGAGTGAGCAGTTCTTC. Its translation is CSVVPRASEQFF.

This sequence joins TRBV29-1 and TRBJ2-7, with 9 positions matching TRBD1. Germline CDR1 reads SQVTM; CDR2 reads ANQGSEA. V lost 6 bases to trimming and J lost 0 bases; unmatched junction nucleotides: 3. CDR3 length equals 13 residues. CDR3 nucleotide sequence: TGCAGCGTCCGGACAGGGGACTCCTACGAGCAGTACTTC. Translated: CSVRTGDSYEQYF.

The V call is TRBV21-1, the J call TRBJ1-2. TRBV21-1 is a recognized pseudogene. The CDR3 is made up of 13 amino acids. CDR3 region: CASSIKGGYGYTF. The CDR3 region has the DNA TGTGCCAGCAGCATAAAGGGGGGGTATGGCTACACCTTC.

The rearrangement uses TRBV7-8 and TRBJ2-2; 8 bases line up with TRBD2. Germline V gene lookup returns CDR1 SGHVS and CDR2 FQNEAQ. Losses at the gene ends were 2 bases for V and 4 bases for J; bases not matched to a gene: 6. This CDR3 has 16 residues. CDR3 coding DNA: TGTGCCAGCAGCTTACTATCCGGGAGGGTCACCGGGGAGCTGTTTTTT. Its translation is CASSLLSGRVTGELFF.

The J gene is TRBJ2-1, the V gene TRBV7-3, with 12 bases lining up with TRBD2. The CDR3 contains 15 residues. Unmatched junction bases numbered 5, after V lost 4 bases and J lost 7 bases. The germline CDR1 and CDR2 sequences are SGHTA and FQGTGA. CDR3: CASSSGLAGTNEQFF. The CDR3 bases are TGTGCCAGCAGCTCGGGACTAGCGGGTACGAATGAGCAGTTCTTC.

Only a few counts were recorded for this clone. The V and J genes are TRBV30 and TRBJ1-1, with D maybe TRBD1 (6 bases). Per germline, CDR1 GTSNPN and CDR2 SVGIG (reference sequence). The CDR3 is made up of 15 amino acids. V was clipped by 5 bases and J by 0 bases, with 16 bases between them. In DNA form, the CDR3 reads TGTGCCTGGGACAGGACAGTTGGGGTGAACACTGAAGCTTTCTTT. This sequence encodes CAWDRTVGVNTEAFF. Full variable domain (rest looked up from reference TRBV30 and TRBJ1-1): SQTIHQWPATLVQPVGSPLSLECTVEGTSNPNLYWYRQAAGRGLQLLFYSVGIGQISSEVPQNLSASRPQDRQFILSSKKLLLSDSGFYLCAWDRTVGVNTEAFFGQGTRLTVV.

The chain is built from TRBV19 and TRBJ1-5; perhaps TRBD1 as D (5 bases). V was pared by 1 base and J by 3 bases, with 10 bases between. The CDR3 contains 15 residues. CDR1 is LNHDA, CDR2 SQIVND, per germline (reference sequence). The CDR3 DNA sequence: TGTGCCAGTAGTATAGGACAGTCCTTCAATCAGCCCCAGCATTTT. Its protein product is CASSIGQSFNQPQHF.